This is a list of T cell receptor beta chains from one sample in a study of cytomegalovirus exposure and HLA in healthy donors. Assay used: immunoSEQ multiplex PCR; TCRdb lists only in-frame clones, some missing. The sample holds around 200,000 clones, 84% seen once. What was sequenced was PBMCs. The receptors shown here come from a woman aged 18-30 years in good health and CMV-seropositive. Both conserved end residues are part of each CDR3.

TRBJ1-1 | TRBV29-1 | CSGANTEAFF
TRBJ1-1 | TRBV7-6 | CASSLGGVGGLAFF
TRBJ1-5 | TRBV6-1 | CASWDRGNQPQHF
TRBJ2-2 | TRBV10-3 | CAISDLAGGTGELFF
TRBJ1-1 | TRBV5-1 | CASRYQGAGVTTNTEAFF
TRBJ2-7 | TRBV6-1 | CASSEGGARYEQYF
TRBJ1-2 | TRBV5-4 | CASSLMTGVNYGYTF
TRBJ2-3 | TRBV5-1 | CASSLVGAGTDTQYF
TRBJ2-2 | TRBV7-3 | CASSLTQGAGELFF
TRBJ2-3 | TRBV9 | CASSKRGSTDTQYF
TRBJ1-2 | TRBV19 | CASSSSRVAGDYGYTF